This entry describes one T cell receptor (beta chain). The antigen it recognizes is unknown. The sample holds no much larger clone one base away, and base qualities are not on file. Whole blood was collected in K2EDTA tubes by collaborating institutions according to the institutions' own protocols. For TCRbeta analysis, collaborators shipped samples in one of three forms: frozen whole blood, isolated PBMCs, or DNA extracted from either of those sample types. This sample is part of a study of blood T cell repertoires in COVID-19 (dated by TCRdb to 2018 to 2020). Broadly, across the study: Collaborator samples came from the United States, Italy and Spain and covered acute and convalescent phases of COVID-19. The prospective study material was composed of cDNA or gDNA derived from T cells, B-cell-depleted T cells, or PBMCs. Subjects who had been exposed to COVID-19, were actively infected with it, or had recovered from it provided the deeply sampled blood TCRbeta repertoires that made up the dataset. The repertoires were released in a freely available public database intended as a resource for research on the immune response to SARS-CoV-2. The samples were drawn from two sources: the first 160 participants of the ongoing ImmuneRACE study, and 1,254 subjects contributed by 6 global collaborators. Nearly every sample came with metadata listing a de-identified subject ID, COVID-19 status, age in years and sex. Where available, HLA class I and class II types were obtained from metadata supplied by the sample provider rather than from assay-based typing.

TCRbeta CDR3 regions were amplified from genomic DNA using the immunoSEQ Assay, a bias-controlled multiplex PCR. As for the original processing: The number of nucleated cells in each sample was estimated by amplification of reference gene primers within the assay. Sequence reads were collapsed and filtered to measure the absolute abundance of every unique TCRbeta CDR3 rearrangement. For each sample, productive Simpson clonality was calculated by taking the square root of Simpson's diversity index across productive rearrangements. In its TCRdb copy, this immuneACCESS table keeps in-frame sequences only and misses some clones. Where compared with another copy, unresolved V genes explain less than half of these, and the others have no known cause. V and J calls and clone size are given by that table; D and trimming were obtained from the DNA. The sample table shows roughly 300,000 clones, and 85% are seen once. Together, the top ten hold about an eighth of the sample.

Study-level results and caveats: The quantity of clinical and demographic metadata differed by source and by participant and was supplied without curation.

The TCR was taken from a human donor in a cohort sampled during active COVID-19. Specimen: peripheral blood.

The DNA reads TGTGCCATTCGACGGGGGACAGGGCCCACTAACTATGGCTACACCTTC. This codes for CAIRRGTGPTNYGYTF. The rearranged chain carries TRBV28 and TRBJ1-2, with 9 bases matching TRBD1. For this chain, trimming is 10 bases at the V end and 0 bases at the J end, and the number of junction bases without a gene match is 12. CDR1 and CDR2 (MDHEN, SYDVKM) derive from the germline V gene. Taken from cysteine to phenylalanine, the CDR3 has 16 residues. Of all the DNA, just the CDR3 is kept, 48 bases in frame from base 1.